This T cell receptor (beta chain) was obtained from a study of T cells in Graves' hyperthyroidism and ophthalmopathy. Many counts were recorded for this clonotype. This CDR3 has 13 residues. V shed 3 bases and J shed 6 bases, with 15 bases lying between them. Germline V gene lookup returns CDR1 SQVTM and CDR2 ANQGSEA. TCR beta CDR3 sequences were amplified from RNA transcripts. First-round RT-PCR targeting the TCR CDR3 was performed with the HTBI primer set. TCRdb reprocessed the multiplex PCR reads via MiXCR and lists one record per CDR3 protein. The sample has about 500,000 distinct CDR3 sequences; about 45% are singletons.

The chain couples TRBV29-1 to TRBJ2-7; a weak D match, TRBD1 (6 bases). The specimen sequenced was peripheral blood or thyroid tissue (not recorded which). This clonotype was sampled from an adult woman with Graves' disease, either hyperthyroidism or ophthalmopathy (not recorded which). The CDR3 DNA reads TGCAGCGTTGAGGGACACGGGCCCAGCGAGCAGTACTTC. Its translation: CSVEGHGPSEQYF.